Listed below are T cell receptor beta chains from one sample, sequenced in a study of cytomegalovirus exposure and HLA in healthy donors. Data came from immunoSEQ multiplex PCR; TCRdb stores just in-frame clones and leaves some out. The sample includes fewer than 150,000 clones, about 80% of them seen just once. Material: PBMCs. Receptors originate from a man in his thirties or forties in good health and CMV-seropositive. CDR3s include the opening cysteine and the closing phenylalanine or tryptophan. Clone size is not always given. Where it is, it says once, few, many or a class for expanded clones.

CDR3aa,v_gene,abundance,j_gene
CAISSGFDYNEQFF,TRBV10-3,-,TRBJ2-1
CASSHGQLSSGANVLTF,TRBV7-3,-,TRBJ2-6
CASSIDRAEAQHF,TRBV19,few,TRBJ1-5
CASSYDRDPTF,TRBV7-2,-,TRBJ1-2
CASRGQGARNEKLFF,TRBV7-3,-,TRBJ1-4
CASRLDRFSNQPQHF,TRBV6-6,once,TRBJ1-5
CASSTRLAGDTGELFF,TRBV19,-,TRBJ2-2
CASSRTGDNEQYF,TRBV19,-,TRBJ2-7
CSVAGLAVNYNEQFF,TRBV29-1,once,TRBJ2-1
CASSSGQGLDTEAFF,TRBV7-6,few,TRBJ1-1
CASGRGANTDTQYF,TRBV7-6,few,TRBJ2-3
CASSLAGGYEQYF,TRBV18,-,TRBJ2-7
CASSVQWADNQPQHF,TRBV18,-,TRBJ1-5
CASSFGAAGTEQFF,TRBV7-9,-,TRBJ2-1
CASSLGQTYGYTF,TRBV5-1,-,TRBJ1-2
CASSTLRAGAGWETQYF,TRBV5-6,-,TRBJ2-5
CASSRLRQAEGGLEAFF,TRBV19,-,TRBJ1-1
CASSPTIGNEQFF,TRBV5-5,many,TRBJ2-1
CASSLDLNGYTF,TRBV7-9,-,TRBJ1-2
CSVKNWGQGYEQYF,TRBV29-1,-,TRBJ2-7
CASSQGGGGYGYTF,TRBV4-2,-,TRBJ1-2
CASSLEDRRTGNTIYF,TRBV5-6,-,TRBJ1-3
CASSMPRGPATYGYTF,TRBV19,-,TRBJ1-2
CASSPLAVQETQYF,TRBV18,-,TRBJ2-5
CASSRGGGETQYF,TRBV6-4,-,TRBJ2-5
CASASGDNTEAFF,TRBV11-3,-,TRBJ1-1
CASSLGTSGTDTQYF,TRBV5-1,-,TRBJ2-3
CASSRDRGNTIYF,TRBV10-1,few,TRBJ1-3
CASSSQGLEGEKLFF,TRBV7-3,once,TRBJ1-4
CASSQLATSGNNEQFF,TRBV5-4,-,TRBJ2-1
CASSGLGTDTQYF,TRBV6-1,-,TRBJ2-3
CASSLRTSGTSTDTQYF,TRBV5-6,-,TRBJ2-3
CASQGQGPTGELFF,TRBV2,-,TRBJ2-2
CASRETGVTNEKLFF,TRBV6-1,-,TRBJ1-4
CASSFGVLNTEAFF,TRBV5-1,few,TRBJ1-1
CASVGQLNTEAFF,TRBV27,-,TRBJ1-1
CASRPTGHTEAFF,TRBV11-2,-,TRBJ1-1
CASRMDTKNTEAFF,TRBV5-1,once,TRBJ1-1
CASSQENRALRNQPQHF,TRBV7-3,once,TRBJ1-5